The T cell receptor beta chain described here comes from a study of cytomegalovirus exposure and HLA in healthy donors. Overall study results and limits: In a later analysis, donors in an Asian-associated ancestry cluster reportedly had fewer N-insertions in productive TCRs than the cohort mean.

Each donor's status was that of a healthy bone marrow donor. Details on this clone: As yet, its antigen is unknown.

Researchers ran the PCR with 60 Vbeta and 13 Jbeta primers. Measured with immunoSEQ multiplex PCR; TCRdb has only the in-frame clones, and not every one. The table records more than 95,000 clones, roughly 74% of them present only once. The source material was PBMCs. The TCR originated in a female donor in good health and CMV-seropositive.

The CDR3 DNA follows: TGTGCCAGCGGCGCAGGGTCCCGAAGTGAAAAACTGTTTTTT. Translation gives CASGAGSRSEKLFF. The chain links TRBV25-1 to TRBJ1-4; weak D call: TRBD1 (5 bases). V lost 8 bases and J lost 7, with 17 bases in between. Germline CDR1 MGHDK, CDR2 SYGVNS. The CDR3 length is 14 residues.